One sample yielded the 21 T cell receptor beta chains listed below, sequenced in a study of response to subunit inactivated influenza vaccine. TCRdb ran MiXCR on the RT-PCR reads and lists one entry per CDR3 protein. The data show around 580,000 distinct CDR3 sequences, with 14% seen just once and approximately 10% held by the top ten. Sequencing used PBMCs from blood, obtained less than 13 days after vaccination. These TCRs come from a man over 45 who received an inactivated influenza vaccine.

The chain carries TRBV19 and TRBJ2-1; 8 bases are shared with TRBD1. V trimming: 4 bases; J trimming: 6 bases; junction bases outside the gene matches: 8. CDR1 and CDR2 (germline): LNHDA, SQIVND (reference sequence). The CDR3 is made up of 15 amino acids. The CDR3 sequence is CASSTGQVMINEQFF. The CDR3 DNA is TGTGCCAGTAGTACGGGACAGGTAATGATCAATGAGCAGTTCTTC.

This clonotype occurred a few times. The chain combines TRBV6-5 with TRBJ2-1; the D is unclear. Trimming took 1 base from V and 9 from J, leaving 7 bases between them. The CDR3 has 12 amino acids. Germline V CDR1 and CDR2: MNHEY, SVGAGI. CDR3 residues: CASSYLKGEQFF. The CDR3 DNA follows: TGTGCCAGCAGTTACTTAAAGGGTGAGCAGTTCTTC.

The J gene is TRBJ2-3, the V gene TRBV18; TRBD2 aligns across 7 bases. Germline lookup yields CDR1 KGHSH and CDR2 LQKENI. The CDR3 has 16 residues. V gave up 3 bases and J gave up 4 bases; unmatched junction bases: 10. The DNA of the CDR3 is TGTGCCAGCTCACCGAATCCAGCGGGAACGGCAGATACGCAGTATTTT. Protein product: CASSPNPAGTADTQYF.

V usage is TRBV27 and J usage is TRBJ1-2; D might be TRBD1 (5 bases). Per the germline V gene, CDR1 is MNHEY and CDR2 is SMNVEV (reference sequence). The CDR3 spans 15 residues. V gave up 3 bases and J gave up 1 base, with 12 bases separating them. The CDR3 loop is CASSFTGLLNYGYTF. The CDR3 nucleotides read TGTGCCAGCAGTTTTACAGGTCTTCTTAACTATGGCTACACCTTC.

This clonotype came up a few times. The V call is TRBV15, the J call TRBJ2-2, with D possibly being TRBD1 (6 bases). CDR1 and CDR2 from the germline V gene are LNHNV and YYDKDF (reference sequence). CDR3 length: 16 residues. The V gene lost 0 bases and the J gene lost 6 bases, with 14 bases spanning the gap. The CDR3 DNA reads TGTGCCACCAGCAGAGATGGGACACTCAATGCCGGGGAGCTGTTTTTT. This gives the protein CATSRDGTLNAGELFF.

This clonotype was seen repeatedly, ten times or more. V gene TRBV20-1 combines with J gene TRBJ1-2; D may be TRBD1 (6 bases). CDR1 and CDR2 (germline): DFQATT, SNEGSKA (reference sequence). The CDR3 extends over 13 amino acids. The V and J ends lost 0 bases and 7 bases respectively, with 12 bases between them. The CDR3 sequence: CSAREGGASGYTF. The CDR3 DNA reads TGCAGTGCTAGAGAAGGGGGGGCGAGTGGCTACACCTTC.

The V and J genes are TRBV10-3 and TRBJ2-4; D not resolved. The germline V and J ends were trimmed by 2 bases and 7 bases, with 12 bases remaining between them. Germline CDR1 reads ENHRY; CDR2 reads SYGVKD. CDR3 length equals 14 residues. The CDR3 region has the DNA TGTGCCATCAGTGAGGATGACCGGGTGAACATTCAGTACTTC. This gives the protein CAISEDDRVNIQYF.

This clonotype was seen repeatedly, ten times or more. V is TRBV3-1 and J is TRBJ2-2; maybe TRBD1 (6 bases). The V gene lost 5 bases and the J gene lost 6 bases, with 10 bases spanning the gap. This CDR3 has 13 amino acids. Germline CDR1 is LGHDT and CDR2 is YNNKEL (reference sequence). The DNA for the CDR3 is TGTGCCAGCAGCAAGGGGGTGGCCGGGGAGCTGTTTTTT. Its translation is CASSKGVAGELFF. Drawing the rest from reference TRBV3-1 and TRBJ2-2, the complete variable domain is DTAVSQTPKYLVTQMGNDKSIKCEQNLGHDTMYWYKQDSKKFLKIMFSYNNKELIINETVPNRFSPKSPDKAHLNLHINSLELGDSAVYFCASSKGVAGELFFGEGSRLTVL.

This chain uses TRBV5-1 with TRBJ2-6; D not resolved. Germline lookup yields CDR1 SGHRS and CDR2 YFSETQ. V was cut by 4 bases and J by 0 bases, with 8 bases left in between. This CDR3 has 15 residues. The CDR3 reads CASSPNFSGANVLTF. The CDR3 nucleotides are TGCGCCAGCAGCCCGAACTTCTCTGGGGCCAACGTCCTGACTTTC. Full variable domain (outside the CDR3, taken from reference TRBV5-1 and TRBJ2-6): KAGVTQTPRYLIKTRGQQVTLSCSPISGHRSVSWYQQTPGQGLQFLFEYFSETQRNKGNFPGRFSGRQFSNSRSEMNVSTLELGDSALYLCASSPNFSGANVLTFGAGSRLTVL.

The CDR3 DNA reads as TGTGCCACCAGTCCCCTAGGGGACAACTACAATGAGCAGTTCTTC. Translating gives CATSPLGDNYNEQFF. The chain employs TRBV24-1 and TRBJ2-1; maybe TRBD1 (6 bases). V was pared by 6 bases and J by 3 bases, with 14 bases between. The CDR3 sequence is 15 residues long. Germline CDR1 is KGHDR and CDR2 is SFDVKD.

The sample holds a few counts of this clonotype. This sequence joins TRBV6-2 or TRBV6-3 and TRBJ2-5; D unclear. The germline V gene encodes CDR1 MNHEY and CDR2 SVGEGT. Trimming pared 4 bases from V and 5 bases from J, leaving 11 bases between. The CDR3 extends over 13 amino acids. Here the CDR3 DNA reads TGTGCCAGCAGTTTCCCCCCATTCGAGACCCAGTACTTC. Protein product: CASSFPPFETQYF.

This clonotype has more than one count but fewer than ten. V usage is TRBV7-9 and J usage is TRBJ2-7; maybe TRBD2 (5 bases). Trimming removed 5 bases at V and 5 bases at J, with 22 bases between. Germline V gene lookup returns CDR1 SEHNR and CDR2 FQNEAQ (reference sequence). The CDR3 loop spans 16 amino acids. DNA of the CDR3: TGTGCCAGCAGCATGACCGGACGGACTTTCGGGAACGAGCAGTACTTC. Its translation: CASSMTGRTFGNEQYF.

The chain couples TRBV6-2 or TRBV6-3 to TRBJ2-7; D is possibly TRBD2 (5 bases). Germline loops: CDR1 MNHEY, CDR2 SVGEGT. The CDR3 consists of 13 residues. The V and J ends lost 4 bases and 5 bases respectively, with 12 bases between them. The chain's CDR3 is CASSWEIINEQYF. CDR3 coding DNA: TGTGCCAGCAGTTGGGAGATTATTAACGAGCAGTACTTC.

V gene TRBV5-5 combines with J gene TRBJ2-7; D possibly uses TRBD1 or TRBD2 (5 bases each). The germline V gene encodes CDR1 SGHKS and CDR2 YYEKEE (reference sequence). V lost 4 bases and J lost 2, with 16 bases in between. The CDR3 is 15 amino acids. CDR3 coding DNA: TGTGCCAGCAGCCGGACCGGGACGGAAGCCTACGAGCAGTACTTC. Its translation is CASSRTGTEAYEQYF.

The rearrangement uses TRBV7-9 and TRBJ1-2, with 9 bases aligning to TRBD1. Losses at the gene ends were 4 bases for V and 8 bases for J; bases not matched to a gene: 5. The CDR3 spans 13 residues. CDR1 SEHNR and CDR2 FQNEAQ come from the germline V gene (reference sequence). CDR3 in DNA: TGTGCCAGCAGCTCCAGGACAGGGGCCGGCTACACCTTC. Translating it yields CASSSRTGAGYTF.

This clonotype was observed a few times. This CDR3 reads CATSDAGTGGRETQYF. CDR3 in DNA: TGTGCCACCAGTGATGCTGGGACAGGGGGCAGGGAGACCCAGTACTTC. The genes are TRBV24-1 and TRBJ2-5; 12 bases fit TRBD1. The V gene end was trimmed by 3 bases and the J gene end by 5 bases; junction bases not matched to a gene: 6. The V gene's germline CDR1 is KGHDR and CDR2 SFDVKD. There are 16 residues in the CDR3.

This clonotype showed up just a few times. This chain uses TRBV5-1 with TRBJ2-1; 8 bases align to TRBD2. After removal of 4 bases from V and 4 bases from J, the junction contained 16 bases not matched to a gene. The CDR3 is 18 residues long. The germline V gene encodes CDR1 SGHRS and CDR2 YFSETQ. The CDR3 region has the DNA TGCGCCAGCAGCGCCCGGGGAGGGAGCGGGGGAGCTTACAATGAGCAGTTCTTC. Protein: CASSARGGSGGAYNEQFF.

This clonotype was picked up a small number of times. This chain links TRBV28 with TRBJ2-5; weak D call: TRBD2 (6 bases). V was pared by 8 bases and J by 4 bases, with 14 bases between. The germline CDR1 and CDR2 sequences are MDHEN and SYDVKM. This CDR3 is 13 amino acids long. CDR3 sequence: CASGTGMGETQYF. The CDR3 DNA reads TGTGCCAGCGGGACTGGGATGGGAGAGACCCAGTACTTC.

This chain connects TRBV20-1 to TRBJ2-7; 10 bases fit TRBD2. Looked up from germline, CDR1 is DFQATT and CDR2 is SNEGSKA (reference sequence). V lost 4 bases to trimming and J lost 3 bases; unmatched junction nucleotides: 3. The CDR3 consists of 13 residues. The CDR3 region has the DNA TGCAGTGCTACCGGGACTAGCGACTACGAGCAGTACTTC. Translation gives CSATGTSDYEQYF.

The rearrangement uses TRBV11-2 and TRBJ1-5; no clear D. Looked up from germline, CDR1 is SGHAT and CDR2 is FQNNGV. Trimming stripped 5 bases from V and 6 bases from J, with 14 bases between. The CDR3 has 14 residues. The CDR3 loop is CASSHPGLSQPQHF. CDR3 nucleotide sequence: TGTGCCAGCAGCCACCCGGGATTGAGTCAGCCCCAGCATTTT.

This clonotype was counted between two and nine times. The chain links TRBV6-5 to TRBJ2-2; no clear D. V lost 3 bases, J lost 4 bases, and 12 bases lay in between. This CDR3 is built from 15 residues. Germline lookup yields CDR1 MNHEY and CDR2 SVGAGI. The CDR3 loop is CASSYKLGITGELFF. The CDR3 DNA reads TGTGCCAGCAGTTATAAGTTAGGGATCACCGGGGAGCTGTTTTTT.